A selection of T cell receptor beta chains follows, all from one sample in a study of shared clonotypes between healthy human individuals. Sequencing was performed with immunoSEQ multiplex PCR; in TCRdb, only in-frame clones are kept and a portion is missing. The sample holds 2 million to 2.5 million clones, under 95% seen once. Sequenced: naive CD4+ T cells from PBMCs. Receptor source: a man aged 18 to 29 in good health. Some clones in this sample may be carry-over from other donors' samples. Both conserved end residues are trimmed from each CDR3. The order of the fields is V gene, CDR3 protein.

v_call: TRBV7-8
cdr3_aa: ASSLAKNIQY

v_call: TRBV6-4
cdr3_aa: ASRPGDRENTEAF

v_call: TRBV2
cdr3_aa: ASRKGLAGQADTQY

v_call: TRBV2
cdr3_aa: ASSERQSPATGELF

v_call: TRBV10-3
cdr3_aa: AISESSEQY

v_call: TRBV7-7
cdr3_aa: ASTPEGLRSQPQH

v_call: TRBV29-1
cdr3_aa: SVRQGAKPPGYGYT

v_call: TRBV27
cdr3_aa: ASSPSGTPGATQY

v_call: TRBV28
cdr3_aa: ASSPSGGPNYGYT

v_call: TRBV28
cdr3_aa: ASRTPSGFYGYT

v_call: TRBV18
cdr3_aa: ASSPVIDDTQY

v_call: TRBV25-1
cdr3_aa: ASSVVYEQY

v_call: TRBV19
cdr3_aa: ASSTTSGSSGRNTIY

v_call: TRBV6-1
cdr3_aa: ASSEIGGRKTQY

v_call: TRBV5-4
cdr3_aa: ASSLDKSSYNEQF